This is a list of T cell receptor beta chains from one sample in a study of T and B cells in COVID-19 patients. A single record per CDR3 protein comes from TCRdb applying MiXCR to the multiplex PCR reads. The sample shows thousands of distinct CDR3 sequences, around a third of them seen only once. Input material: blood. The receptors originated from a human donor who had recovered from COVID-19. CDR3s include the opening cysteine and the closing phenylalanine or tryptophan. Each record gives: CDR3 protein, CDR3 DNA, V gene, J gene, D gene, clone size. D genes are given only for firm matches. The listing skips clone size in some rows; elsewhere it reads once, few, many or a size class.

CDR3 protein: CSASQGVQETQYF; CDR3 DNA: TGCAGTGCTAGTCAAGGGGTCCAAGAGACCCAGTACTTC; V gene: TRBV20-1; J gene: TRBJ2-5; D gene: .; clone size: once
CDR3 protein: CASSLRGSGNQPQHF; CDR3 DNA: TGTGCCAGCAGCTTGCGCGGGTCGGGCAATCAGCCCCAGCATTTT; V gene: TRBV5-6; J gene: TRBJ1-5; D gene: .; clone size: .
CDR3 protein: CASSTGDRGGDEQFF; CDR3 DNA: TGTGCCAGTAGTACCGGGGACAGGGGCGGAGATGAGCAGTTCTTC; V gene: TRBV19; J gene: TRBJ2-1; D gene: TRBD1; clone size: medium-sized
CDR3 protein: CSALRGGKDTQYF; CDR3 DNA: TGCAGTGCCCTAAGGGGGGGCAAAGATACGCAGTATTTT; V gene: TRBV20-1; J gene: TRBJ2-3; D gene: .; clone size: .
CDR3 protein: CASSQGYGVGVNTEAFF; CDR3 DNA: TGCGCCAGCAGCCAGGGGTACGGGGTTGGTGTGAACACTGAAGCTTTCTTT; V gene: TRBV5-6; J gene: TRBJ1-1; D gene: .; clone size: .
CDR3 protein: CASSTGGAGYTF; CDR3 DNA: TGTGCCAGCAGTACAGGCGGGGCTGGCTACACCTTC; V gene: TRBV6-5; J gene: TRBJ1-2; D gene: .; clone size: medium-sized
CDR3 protein: CASSSFIKETQYF; CDR3 DNA: TGTGCCAGCAGCAGCTTTATAAAAGAGACCCAGTACTTC; V gene: TRBV7-2; J gene: TRBJ2-5; D gene: .; clone size: .
CDR3 protein: CASQGSRGYNEQFF; CDR3 DNA: TGTGCCAGCCAGGGTTCGCGGGGCTACAATGAGCAGTTCTTC; V gene: TRBV6-5; J gene: TRBJ2-1; D gene: .; clone size: .
CDR3 protein: CSASPPGGQPQHF; CDR3 DNA: TGCAGTGCTAGTCCCCCCGGCGGTCAGCCCCAGCATTTT; V gene: TRBV20-1; J gene: TRBJ1-5; D gene: .; clone size: .
CDR3 protein: CSGSGGKYNEQFF; CDR3 DNA: TGCAGCGGCTCAGGGGGGAAGTACAATGAGCAGTTCTTC; V gene: TRBV29-1; J gene: TRBJ2-1; D gene: .; clone size: .
CDR3 protein: CSARDSALPNQPQHF; CDR3 DNA: TGCAGTGCCCGGGACAGTGCACTACCAAATCAGCCCCAGCATTTT; V gene: TRBV20-1; J gene: TRBJ1-5; D gene: TRBD1; clone size: .
CDR3 protein: CASSILRGSNSNQPRHF; CDR3 DNA: TGTGCCAGTAGTATATTGAGGGGATCAAATAGCAATCAGCCCCGGCATTTT; V gene: TRBV19; J gene: TRBJ1-5; D gene: .; clone size: .
CDR3 protein: CASSYRGLSNQPQHF; CDR3 DNA: TGTGCCAGCAGTTACAGGGGGCTTAGCAATCAGCCCCAGCATTTT; V gene: TRBV12-3/TRBV12-4; J gene: TRBJ1-5; D gene: TRBD1; clone size: few
CDR3 protein: CASSLRGDRATGYTF; CDR3 DNA: TGTGCCAGCAGCCTAAGGGGGGACCGGGCCACCGGCTACACCTTC; V gene: TRBV7-2; J gene: TRBJ1-2; D gene: .; clone size: .
CDR3 protein: CASSLDRGLLGYTF; CDR3 DNA: TGTGCCAGCAGCCTGGACAGGGGGCTATTAGGCTACACCTTC; V gene: TRBV7-2; J gene: TRBJ1-2; D gene: TRBD1; clone size: .
CDR3 protein: CASSLVGQRSYNEQFF; CDR3 DNA: TGTGCCAGCAGCTTAGTCGGACAGCGCTCCTACAATGAGCAGTTCTTC; V gene: TRBV7-2; J gene: TRBJ2-1; D gene: .; clone size: .
CDR3 protein: CASSNKGLAGGEQFF; CDR3 DNA: TGTGCCAGCAGTAACAAGGGACTAGCGGGGGGAGAGCAGTTCTTC; V gene: TRBV12-3/TRBV12-4; J gene: TRBJ2-1; D gene: TRBD2; clone size: medium-sized
CDR3 protein: CASRLPRNTIYF; CDR3 DNA: TGTGCCAGCAGGTTACCTAGAAACACCATATATTTT; V gene: TRBV12-3/TRBV12-4; J gene: TRBJ1-3; D gene: .; clone size: .
CDR3 protein: CASSPLKGHPLATGELFF; CDR3 DNA: TGTGCCAGCTCACCGCTTAAGGGCCACCCCCTGGCCACCGGGGAGCTGTTTTTT; V gene: TRBV18; J gene: TRBJ2-2; D gene: .; clone size: medium-sized
CDR3 protein: CASSLGTGWSETQYF; CDR3 DNA: TGTGCCAGCAGCTTAGGAACAGGGTGGTCAGAGACCCAGTACTTC; V gene: TRBV7-9; J gene: TRBJ2-5; D gene: .; clone size: .
CDR3 protein: CSVEAHDTEAFF; CDR3 DNA: TGCAGCGTTGAAGCCCATGACACTGAAGCTTTCTTT; V gene: TRBV29-1; J gene: TRBJ1-1; D gene: .; clone size: medium-sized
CDR3 protein: CASASGTGGTNYGYTF; CDR3 DNA: TGTGCCAGCGCCTCCGGGACAGGGGGAACAAACTATGGCTACACCTTC; V gene: TRBV6-1; J gene: TRBJ1-2; D gene: TRBD1; clone size: .
CDR3 protein: CASSSRDGAGYTF; CDR3 DNA: TGTGCCAGCAGTTCCCGGGATGGGGCTGGCTACACCTTC; V gene: TRBV6-6; J gene: TRBJ1-2; D gene: .; clone size: .
CDR3 protein: CASSEWGGLTNTEAFF; CDR3 DNA: TGTGCCAGCAGTGAGTGGGGGGGACTGACGAACACTGAAGCTTTCTTT; V gene: TRBV6-5; J gene: TRBJ1-1; D gene: .; clone size: few
CDR3 protein: CASTRPGRRSRVTEAFF; CDR3 DNA: TGTGCCAGCACAAGGCCCGGGAGAAGGTCTAGGGTCACTGAAGCTTTCTTT; V gene: TRBV27; J gene: TRBJ1-1; D gene: .; clone size: .
CDR3 protein: CASSLGHMAGTEAFF; CDR3 DNA: TGTGCCAGCAGCTTGGGACACATGGCCGGGACTGAAGCTTTCTTT; V gene: TRBV5-6; J gene: TRBJ1-1; D gene: .; clone size: few
CDR3 protein: CASSINMNTEAFF; CDR3 DNA: TGTGCCAGTAGTATAAATATGAACACTGAAGCTTTCTTT; V gene: TRBV19; J gene: TRBJ1-1; D gene: .; clone size: few
CDR3 protein: CASSLVGPTEAFF; CDR3 DNA: TGTGCCAGCAGCTTAGTAGGGCCCACTGAAGCTTTCTTT; V gene: TRBV7-2; J gene: TRBJ1-1; D gene: .; clone size: .
CDR3 protein: CSARDPRTSGGPTDTQYF; CDR3 DNA: TGCAGTGCTAGAGACCCTCGAACTAGCGGGGGACCGACAGATACGCAGTATTTT; V gene: TRBV20-1; J gene: TRBJ2-3; D gene: TRBD2; clone size: once
CDR3 protein: CATSDFAGVNTDTQYF; CDR3 DNA: TGTGCCACCAGTGATTTTGCGGGGGTCAACACAGATACGCAGTATTTT; V gene: TRBV24-1; J gene: TRBJ2-3; D gene: TRBD2; clone size: .
CDR3 protein: CASTRKMNTEAFF; CDR3 DNA: TGTGCCAGCACCAGGAAAATGAACACTGAAGCTTTCTTT; V gene: TRBV6-1; J gene: TRBJ1-1; D gene: .; clone size: .
CDR3 protein: CSATLAGGPTDTQYF; CDR3 DNA: TGCAGTGCCACACTAGCGGGGGGCCCCACAGATACGCAGTATTTT; V gene: TRBV20-1; J gene: TRBJ2-3; D gene: TRBD2; clone size: .
CDR3 protein: CASSLSTESNYGYTF; CDR3 DNA: TGCGCCAGCAGCTTAAGTACTGAGTCGAATTATGGCTACACCTTC; V gene: TRBV5-1; J gene: TRBJ1-2; D gene: .; clone size: once
CDR3 protein: CASSEYLGYTF; CDR3 DNA: TGTGCCAGCAGTGAGTACCTGGGCTACACCTTC; V gene: TRBV6-1; J gene: TRBJ1-2; D gene: .; clone size: few
CDR3 protein: CASTPGSFGYTF; CDR3 DNA: TGTGCCAGCACCCCGGGGAGTTTTGGCTACACCTTC; V gene: TRBV6-1; J gene: TRBJ1-2; D gene: .; clone size: few
CDR3 protein: CSASPTGARNQPQHF; CDR3 DNA: TGCAGTGCTAGCCCGACAGGGGCACGGAATCAGCCCCAGCATTTT; V gene: TRBV20-1; J gene: TRBJ1-5; D gene: TRBD1; clone size: .
CDR3 protein: CASSYSIEKLFF; CDR3 DNA: TGTGCCAGCAGTTATTCTATCGAAAAACTGTTTTTT; V gene: TRBV6-5; J gene: TRBJ1-4; D gene: .; clone size: .
CDR3 protein: CASSAGGYEQYF; CDR3 DNA: TGTGCCAGTAGTGCCGGGGGCTACGAGCAGTACTTC; V gene: TRBV19; J gene: TRBJ2-7; D gene: .; clone size: medium-sized
CDR3 protein: CASSPPSLRGYTEAFF; CDR3 DNA: TGTGCCAGCTCACCACCCAGCTTGCGGGGTTATACTGAAGCTTTCTTT; V gene: TRBV18; J gene: TRBJ1-1; D gene: .; clone size: few
CDR3 protein: CATSRDGGLAGGTQYF; CDR3 DNA: TGTGCCACCAGCAGAGATGGGGGACTAGCGGGCGGGACCCAGTACTTC; V gene: TRBV15; J gene: TRBJ2-5; D gene: TRBD2; clone size: once
CDR3 protein: CASSEGFFRGTEAFF; CDR3 DNA: TGTGCCAGCAGTGAAGGATTTTTTCGGGGCACTGAAGCTTTCTTT; V gene: TRBV6-1; J gene: TRBJ1-1; D gene: .; clone size: few